The T cell receptor beta chain described here comes from a study of T cell responses to AZD1222 COVID-19 vaccine. Study findings and constraints: Every sample of the repertoires postdated the peak T cell response. Targets within unmutated variant regions were reportedly found for nearly half of spike-specific TCRs.

This table comes from immunoSEQ multiplex PCR, and its TCRdb copy is limited to in-frame clones, with some not included. Among roughly 110,000 clones listed, around nine tenths were seen once. Second doses at about 4 or about 12 weeks were pooled. Germline trimming cut 1 base from V and 7 bases from J; bases unmatched to any gene: 4. The CDR3 runs to 14 residues. Germline V gene lookup returns CDR1 KGHSH and CDR2 LQKENI. In the case of this clone: Its antigen is not known.

The chain combines TRBV18 with TRBJ2-1, with TRBD1 matching 7 bases. The specimen comprised peripheral blood, sampled 28 days after the second AZD1222 dose. The source of this sequence is an adult who received the AZD1222 COVID-19 vaccine. The CDR3 DNA follows: TGTGCCAGCTCACCACTTTTGACAGGGAATGAGCAGTTCTTC. Amino acid sequence: CASSPLLTGNEQFF.